Listed below are T cell receptor beta chains from one sample, sequenced in a study of shared clonotypes between healthy human individuals. The method was immunoSEQ multiplex PCR; TCRdb's version includes in-frame clones alone and lacks a portion of them. The repertoire holds 640,000 or so clones, with 55% to 75% as singletons. The sample was memory CD4+ T cells sorted from blood. These receptors were obtained from a woman aged 30 to 39 in good health. Each CDR3 is given with its conserved first and last residue. The order of the fields is clone size, D gene, V gene, J gene, CDR3 DNA, CDR3 protein. The D gene is left open where the match is weak. Size values are once, few and many counts, or a class for expanded clones, and some rows have none.

abundance: few; d_gene: -; v_gene: TRBV2; j_gene: TRBJ1-1; CDR3nt: TGTGCCAGCGGGGAGAGGGGAGGGGTTACTGAAGCTTTCTTT; CDR3aa: CASGERGGVTEAFF
abundance: -; d_gene: TRBD1; v_gene: TRBV4-2; j_gene: TRBJ1-5; CDR3nt: TGTGCCAGCAGCCATGACGACAGGGGGAGTCAGCCCCAGCATTTT; CDR3aa: CASSHDDRGSQPQHF
abundance: many; d_gene: TRBD2; v_gene: TRBV5-1; j_gene: TRBJ2-3; CDR3nt: TGCGCCAGCAGAAGGTGGCTAGCGGGCACAGATACGCAGTATTTT; CDR3aa: CASRRWLAGTDTQYF
abundance: few; d_gene: TRBD1; v_gene: TRBV18; j_gene: TRBJ1-1; CDR3nt: TGTGCCAGCTCACCGGACACAGGGGGCACTGAAGCTTTCTTT; CDR3aa: CASSPDTGGTEAFF
abundance: -; d_gene: TRBD2; v_gene: TRBV27; j_gene: TRBJ2-1; CDR3nt: TGTGCCAGCAGTTTTACTAGCGGGAGAAGAGGCGAGCAGTTCTTC; CDR3aa: CASSFTSGRRGEQFF
abundance: -; d_gene: -; v_gene: TRBV28; j_gene: TRBJ1-2; CDR3nt: TGTGCCAGCAGTCCTCCGAACAGGGTACTGAGCTATGGCTACACCTTC; CDR3aa: CASSPPNRVLSYGYTF
abundance: -; d_gene: TRBD1; v_gene: TRBV14; j_gene: TRBJ1-2; CDR3nt: TGTGCCAGCAGCCGACTAGGACAGGGCGAGGCTGGCTACACCTTC; CDR3aa: CASSRLGQGEAGYTF
abundance: many; d_gene: TRBD2; v_gene: TRBV7-2; j_gene: TRBJ2-7; CDR3nt: TGTGCCAGCAGCTTACCTGGGAGGGCCGCCGAGCAGTACTTC; CDR3aa: CASSLPGRAAEQYF
abundance: -; d_gene: TRBD1; v_gene: TRBV5-1; j_gene: TRBJ1-2; CDR3nt: TGCGCCAGCAGCTTCGGACAGGGGGGCTACACCTTC; CDR3aa: CASSFGQGGYTF
abundance: -; d_gene: TRBD1; v_gene: TRBV5-6; j_gene: TRBJ2-7; CDR3nt: TGTGCCAGCAGACGACAGGGGTCGAAGCAGTACTTC; CDR3aa: CASRRQGSKQYF
abundance: few; d_gene: -; v_gene: TRBV7-9; j_gene: TRBJ1-4; CDR3nt: TGTGCCAGCAGCTCCCCGGGACAAGGCAATGAAAAACTGTTTTTT; CDR3aa: CASSSPGQGNEKLFF
abundance: once; d_gene: TRBD2; v_gene: TRBV27; j_gene: TRBJ2-7; CDR3nt: TGTGCCAGCAGTAAGGGACTAGCGGGAACCTACGAGCAGTACTTC; CDR3aa: CASSKGLAGTYEQYF
abundance: -; d_gene: -; v_gene: TRBV27; j_gene: TRBJ2-7; CDR3nt: TGTGCCAGCAGTTTCCTGTCCGGTCCTGCGGGATACGAGCAGTACTTC; CDR3aa: CASSFLSGPAGYEQYF
abundance: -; d_gene: -; v_gene: TRBV5-1; j_gene: TRBJ1-2; CDR3nt: TGCGCCAGCAGAACTTGGGGGGCAGGAGGCTACACCTTC; CDR3aa: CASRTWGAGGYTF
abundance: once; d_gene: -; v_gene: TRBV7-9; j_gene: TRBJ1-2; CDR3nt: TGTGCCAGCAGCCAACCGGGACAACGTAACTATGGCTACACCTTC; CDR3aa: CASSQPGQRNYGYTF
abundance: -; d_gene: TRBD2; v_gene: TRBV2; j_gene: TRBJ2-3; CDR3nt: TGTGCCAGCACCAAGGGACTGACTAGCGGGAGCACAGATACGCAGTATTTT; CDR3aa: CASTKGLTSGSTDTQYF
abundance: -; d_gene: -; v_gene: TRBV23-1; j_gene: TRBJ2-7; CDR3nt: TGCGCCAGCAGTCAACCCTGGGAGAAGTGGGTCTACGAGCAGTACTTC; CDR3aa: CASSQPWEKWVYEQYF
abundance: -; d_gene: -; v_gene: TRBV21-1; j_gene: TRBJ1-5; CDR3nt: TGTGCCAGCAGCAACCACAGGGCTAGTAGCAATCAGCCCCAGCATTTT; CDR3aa: CASSNHRASSNQPQHF
abundance: -; d_gene: -; v_gene: TRBV4-2; j_gene: TRBJ2-1; CDR3nt: TGTGCCAGCAGCCAAGTAACAATCTATGAGCAGTTCTTC; CDR3aa: CASSQVTIYEQFF
abundance: -; d_gene: -; v_gene: TRBV6-5; j_gene: TRBJ1-1; CDR3nt: TGTGCCAGCATCTTCGCTGGCGGCACTGAAGCTTTCTTT; CDR3aa: CASIFAGGTEAFF
abundance: -; d_gene: -; v_gene: TRBV2; j_gene: TRBJ1-5; CDR3nt: TGTGCCAGCAGTGCAAGCCCCGAGTATCAGCCCCAGCATTTT; CDR3aa: CASSASPEYQPQHF